This T cell receptor beta chain was recovered during a study of early stage breast cancer tumors. Study-wide background: Of around 15 invasive breast tumors, fewer than 13 were hormone receptor-positive, HER2-negative. General study results and limits: Bulk DNA sequencing of unsorted cells missed chain pairing and markers.

Tumor samples used roughly 20-55 mg of diced tissue. The table came from immunoSEQ multiplex PCR; TCRdb's copy has only in-frame clones and leaves some out. The sample shows some 25,000 clones, about 70% of them seen only once. Worth noting for this clone: As yet, its antigen is unknown.

Germline-derived CDR1 and CDR2 are SGHVS and FQNEAQ. Trimming took 5 bases from V and 2 from J; bases not matched to a gene: 10. This CDR3 is built from 16 residues. The origin of this receptor is a person between 55 and 69 years old with breast cancer. The chain employs TRBV7-8 and TRBJ2-7; the match to TRBD2 covers 9 bases. Material: breast tumor tissue. In nucleotides, the CDR3 is TGTGCCAGCAGCCCAAGGACTAGCGAAAACACCTACGAGCAGTACTTC. Amino acids: CASSPRTSENTYEQYF.